This passage covers 14 T cell receptor beta chains from one sample sequenced in a study of shared clonotypes between healthy human individuals (TCRdb year 2020). Library preparation was by the immunoSEQ multiplex PCR assay. TCRdb stores this immuneACCESS table with in-frame sequences only. Part of the clones is absent; in the studies checked, under half of the shortfall reflects unresolved V genes, and no reason is known for the rest. The sample table records approximately 1,500,000 clones; 96% of these occur just once. Approximately 1.2% of the sample belongs to the ten largest clones. The sequenced sample consisted of naive CD4+ T cells sorted from blood. The cell subset or site label here, explained by the study, means: CD45RA+ positively selected. These receptors were taken from a man younger than 45 in good health.

The gene calls are TRBV28 and TRBJ2-1, with 12 bases lining up with TRBD2. This CDR3 region has 17 residues. Germline V CDR1 and CDR2: MDHEN, SYDVKM. The trim removed 5 bases at V and 4 bases at J, leaving 9 bases unmatched. CDR3 nucleotides: TGTGCCAGCAGTCCCGGACTAGCGGGGCCGAAATACAATGAGCAGTTCTTC. It specifies CASSPGLAGPKYNEQFF.

The chain links TRBV5-5 to TRBJ2-7; tentatively, D is TRBD1 (8 bases). In germline, CDR1 is SGHKS, CDR2 YYEKEE (reference sequence). V was trimmed by 5 bases and J by 4 bases, leaving 13 bases between them. The CDR3 has 13 amino acids. The CDR3 reads CASSLQGGYEQYF. Written as DNA, the CDR3 is TGTGCCAGCAGTCTACAGGGGGGGTACGAGCAGTACTTC.

The chain combines TRBV7-9 with TRBJ2-5, with a tentative D call TRBD2 (5 bases). The length of the CDR3 is 16 residues. The germline gives CDR1 SEHNR, CDR2 FQNEAQ (reference sequence). Trimming removed 1 base at V and 4 bases at J, with 16 bases between. This CDR3 is CASSLEGSSLRETQYF. CDR3 in DNA: TGTGCCAGCAGCTTAGAAGGGTCTAGCCTGAGAGAGACCCAGTACTTC.

This chain links TRBV14 with TRBJ2-1; the match to TRBD1 covers 9 bases. V lost 2 bases to trimming and J lost 2 bases; unmatched junction nucleotides: 16. Germline values: CDR1 SGHDN, CDR2 FVKESK. The CDR3 covers 20 residues. The DNA for the CDR3 is TGTGCCAGCAGCCAATTACCCGGGACAGGGAAGCGAATTACCTACAATGAGCAGTTCTTC. Amino acids: CASSQLPGTGKRITYNEQFF.

The table lists this clone with a count of one. The CDR3 bases are TGTGCCAGCAGCAATGTGAAGACAGGGGGGGCACTGGAGCAGTACTTC. It encodes CASSNVKTGGALEQYF. The chain couples TRBV21-1 to TRBJ2-7; the D call in the table, TRBD1, was not verified against the DNA. TRBV21-1 is recorded as a pseudogene. The CDR3 spans 16 residues.

This chain links TRBV30 with TRBJ2-7; 8 bases map to TRBD2. The J segment lost 2 bases and the V segment lost 6 bases, leaving 6 bases of the junction unmatched. This CDR3 is 13 amino acids long. The germline gives CDR1 GTSNPN, CDR2 SVGIG (reference sequence). The CDR3 DNA follows: TGTGCCTGTCGCGGGAGGTCGCCCTACGAGCAGTACTTC. Its translation is CACRGRSPYEQYF.

The chain couples TRBV19 to TRBJ2-5; no reliable D call. V was clipped by 8 bases and J by 2 bases, with 15 bases between them. Per the germline V gene, CDR1 is LNHDA and CDR2 is SQIVND (reference sequence). CDR3 length equals 14 residues. DNA of the CDR3: TGTGCCAGTTCCAGAGCAGGACCGCAAGAGACCCAGTACTTC. Its translation is CASSRAGPQETQYF.

This clone has just one count. The chain combines TRBV19 with TRBJ2-5; tentative D call: TRBD1 (6 bases). The germline V gene has CDR1 LNHDA and CDR2 SQIVND (reference sequence). The V end was cut by 7 bases, the J end by 5 bases, with 14 bases between. The CDR3 is 13 amino acids. Here the CDR3 reads CASTPTRGETQYF. Here the CDR3 DNA reads TGTGCCAGTACCCCAACGAGGGGGGAGACCCAGTACTTC. Full variable domain (remainder filled in from reference TRBV19 and TRBJ2-5): DGGITQSPKYLFRKEGQNVTLSCEQNLNHDAMYWYRQDPGQGLRLIYYSQIVNDFQKGDIAEGYSVSREKKESFPLTVTSAQKNPTAFYLCASTPTRGETQYFGPGTRLLVL.

V and J are TRBV29-1 and TRBJ2-1, with D possibly TRBD2 on 6 matching bases. Germline CDR1 reads SQVTM; CDR2 reads ANQGSEA. This CDR3 has 16 amino acids. Trimming took 2 bases from V and 5 from J, leaving 19 bases between them. The CDR3 reads CSVERGVAVLNNEQFF. CDR3 coding DNA: TGCAGCGTTGAAAGGGGCGTAGCGGTACTAAACAATGAGCAGTTCTTC.

The chain employs TRBV18 and TRBJ2-2, with D uncertain. Per the germline V gene, CDR1 is KGHSH and CDR2 is LQKENI. The CDR3 covers 13 residues. V dropped 0 bases and J dropped 7 bases, with 6 bases sitting between them. The CDR3 DNA reads as TGTGCCAGCTCACCACCAGGTCGCGGGGAGCTGTTTTTT. It codes for CASSPPGRGELFF.

The DNA for the CDR3 is TGCGCCAGCAGCTTGGAGCCCCCCGCCAGCCCCCGTAACACCATATATTTT. Protein product: CASSLEPPASPRNTIYF. The chain employs TRBV5-1 and TRBJ1-3; D unclear. Germline values: CDR1 SGHRS, CDR2 YFSETQ. There are 17 residues in the CDR3. Trimming shortened V by 0 bases and J by 7 bases, and 20 bases separated the two germline ends.

The CDR3 reads CASSPRQGGVNEQFF. The CDR3, as DNA: TGTGCCAGCTCACCACGACAGGGGGGAGTGAATGAGCAGTTCTTC. The chain recombines TRBV18 with TRBJ2-1; 9 nucleotides line up with TRBD1. This CDR3 contains 15 residues. Trimming at V came to 1 base and at J to 7 bases, leaving 5 bases not matched to a gene. Germline V gene lookup returns CDR1 KGHSH and CDR2 LQKENI.

As to this clone: The same CDR3 also results from other DNA sequences found in this sample. The chain recombines TRBV28 with TRBJ2-2; D unresolved. Trimming shortened V by 4 bases and J by 3 bases, and 3 bases separated the two germline ends. The CDR3 sequence is 12 residues long. Germline assignment: CDR1 MDHEN and CDR2 SYDVKM. The CDR3 is CASSSYTGELFF. The CDR3 DNA sequence: TGTGCCAGCAGTTCCTACACCGGGGAGCTGTTTTTT.

The rearrangement joins TRBV18 to TRBJ2-3; 8 nucleotides match TRBD2. This CDR3 region has 15 residues. After removal of 1 base from V and 5 bases from J, the junction contained 5 bases not matched to a gene. Germline CDR1 reads KGHSH; CDR2 reads LQKENI. The CDR3 coding sequence is TGTGCCAGCTCACCACTAGCGGCGGGGGGAGATACGCAGTATTTT. This codes for CASSPLAAGGDTQYF. The full variable domain, with the rest looked up from reference TRBV18 and TRBJ2-3, is NAGVMQNPRHLVRRRGQEARLRCSPMKGHSHVYWYRQLPEEGLKFMVYLQKENIIDESGMPKERFSAEFPKEGPSILRIQQVVRGDSAAYFCASSPLAAGGDTQYFGPGTRLTVL.